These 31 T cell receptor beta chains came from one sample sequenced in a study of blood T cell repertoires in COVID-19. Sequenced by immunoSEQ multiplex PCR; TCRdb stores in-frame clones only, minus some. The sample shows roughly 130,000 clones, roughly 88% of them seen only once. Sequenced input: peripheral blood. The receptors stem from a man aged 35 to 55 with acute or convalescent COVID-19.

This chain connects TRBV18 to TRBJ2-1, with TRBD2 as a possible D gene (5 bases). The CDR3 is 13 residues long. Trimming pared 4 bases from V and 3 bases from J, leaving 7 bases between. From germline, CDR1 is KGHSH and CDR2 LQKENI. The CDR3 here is CASSRRFYNEQFF. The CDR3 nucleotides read TGTGCCAGCTCACGGAGGTTCTACAATGAGCAGTTCTTC.

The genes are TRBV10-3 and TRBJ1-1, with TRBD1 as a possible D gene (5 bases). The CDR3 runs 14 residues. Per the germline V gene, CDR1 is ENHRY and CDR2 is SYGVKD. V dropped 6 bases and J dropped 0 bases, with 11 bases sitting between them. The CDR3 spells CAIRPETVNTEAFF. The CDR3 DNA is TGTGCCATCAGGCCCGAGACAGTGAACACTGAAGCTTTCTTT.

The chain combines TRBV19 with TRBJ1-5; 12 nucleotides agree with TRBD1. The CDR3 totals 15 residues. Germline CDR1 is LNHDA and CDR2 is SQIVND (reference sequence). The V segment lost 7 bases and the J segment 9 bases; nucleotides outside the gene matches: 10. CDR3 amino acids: CASTPGTGGGVPQHF. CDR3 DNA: TGTGCCAGTACCCCCGGGACAGGGGGCGGGGTGCCCCAGCATTTT. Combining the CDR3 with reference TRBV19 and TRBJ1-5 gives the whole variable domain DGGITQSPKYLFRKEGQNVTLSCEQNLNHDAMYWYRQDPGQGLRLIYYSQIVNDFQKGDIAEGYSVSREKKESFPLTVTSAQKNPTAFYLCASTPGTGGGVPQHFGDGTRLSIL.

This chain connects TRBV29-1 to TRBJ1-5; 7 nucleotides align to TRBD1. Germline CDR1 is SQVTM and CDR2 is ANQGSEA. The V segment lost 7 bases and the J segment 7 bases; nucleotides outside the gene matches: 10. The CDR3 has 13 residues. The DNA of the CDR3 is TGCAGCGCCTCGACAGGGATGGGGCAGCCCCAGCATTTT. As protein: CSASTGMGQPQHF.

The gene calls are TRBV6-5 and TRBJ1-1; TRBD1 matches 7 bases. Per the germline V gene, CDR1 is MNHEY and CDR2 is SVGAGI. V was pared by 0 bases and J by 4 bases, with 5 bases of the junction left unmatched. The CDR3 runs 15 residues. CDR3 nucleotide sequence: TGTGCCAGCAGTTACTCGCCGACAGGGTCCACTGAAGCTTTCTTT. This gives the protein CASSYSPTGSTEAFF.

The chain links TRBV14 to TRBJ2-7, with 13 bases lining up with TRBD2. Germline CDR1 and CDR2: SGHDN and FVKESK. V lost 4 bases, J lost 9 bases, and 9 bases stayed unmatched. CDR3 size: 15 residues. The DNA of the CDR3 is TGTGCCAGCAGCCCACTAGCGGGAGGGATTCTGGGGCAGTACTTC. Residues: CASSPLAGGILGQYF.

In DNA, the CDR3 is TGTGCTAGTGGTTCCGAGACAGGGAGGCACGAGCAGTACTTC. Translated, it gives CASGSETGRHEQYF. The genes are TRBV12-5 and TRBJ2-7; perhaps TRBD1 as D (7 bases). This CDR3 is 14 amino acids long. The V and J ends lost 4 bases and 5 bases respectively, with 15 bases between them. The V gene's germline CDR1 is LGHNT and CDR2 FRNRAP.

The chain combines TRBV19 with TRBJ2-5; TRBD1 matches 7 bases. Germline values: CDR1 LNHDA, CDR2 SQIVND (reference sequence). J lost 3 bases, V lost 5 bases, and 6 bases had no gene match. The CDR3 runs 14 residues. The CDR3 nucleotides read TGTGCCAGTAGTTCCGGGACAGTGGAAGAGACCCAGTACTTC. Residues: CASSSGTVEETQYF.

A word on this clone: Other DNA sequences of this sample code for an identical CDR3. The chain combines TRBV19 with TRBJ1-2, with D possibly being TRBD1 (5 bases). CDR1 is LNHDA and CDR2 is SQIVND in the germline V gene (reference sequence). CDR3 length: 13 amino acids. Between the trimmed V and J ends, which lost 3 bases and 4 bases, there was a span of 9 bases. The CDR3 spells CASSIDRSYGYTF. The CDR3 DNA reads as TGTGCCAGTAGTATCGACAGAAGCTATGGCTACACCTTC.

This CDR3 reads CASSMVASYGYTF. In DNA form, the CDR3 reads TGTGCCAGTAGCATGGTGGCAAGCTATGGCTACACCTTC. J is TRBJ1-2 and V is TRBV19, with D hard to call. V was trimmed by 6 bases and J by 4 bases, leaving 12 bases between them. The germline gives CDR1 LNHDA, CDR2 SQIVND (reference sequence). This CDR3 is built from 13 residues.

The CDR3 reads CASSMGDTSGVYNEQFF. The DNA for the CDR3 is TGTGCCAGTAGTATGGGAGACACTAGCGGGGTTTACAATGAGCAGTTCTTC. The chain joins TRBV19 to TRBJ2-1, with 10 bases fitting TRBD2. The J segment lost 4 bases and the V segment lost 3 bases, leaving 9 bases of the junction unmatched. The CDR3 consists of 17 residues. CDR1 is LNHDA and CDR2 is SQIVND in the germline V gene (reference sequence).

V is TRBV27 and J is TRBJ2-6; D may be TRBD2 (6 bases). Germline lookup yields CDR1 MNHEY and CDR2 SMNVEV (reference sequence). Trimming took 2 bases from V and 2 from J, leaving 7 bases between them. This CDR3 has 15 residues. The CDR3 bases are TGTGCCAGCAGTTTAGGAGGGGCTGGGGCCAACGTCCTGACTTTC. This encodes CASSLGGAGANVLTF.

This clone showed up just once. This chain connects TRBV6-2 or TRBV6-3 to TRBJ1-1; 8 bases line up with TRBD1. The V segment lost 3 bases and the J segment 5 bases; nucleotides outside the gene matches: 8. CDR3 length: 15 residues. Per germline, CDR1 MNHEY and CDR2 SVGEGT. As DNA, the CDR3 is TGTGCCAGCAGTTATCCCGGACAGGGCGAAACTGAAGCTTTCTTT. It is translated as CASSYPGQGETEAFF.

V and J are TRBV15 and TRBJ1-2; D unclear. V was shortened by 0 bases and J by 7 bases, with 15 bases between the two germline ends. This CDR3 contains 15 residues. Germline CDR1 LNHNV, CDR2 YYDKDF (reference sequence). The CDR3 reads CATSRDDGIAGGYTF. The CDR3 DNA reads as TGTGCCACCAGCAGAGATGACGGGATTGCGGGTGGCTACACCTTC.

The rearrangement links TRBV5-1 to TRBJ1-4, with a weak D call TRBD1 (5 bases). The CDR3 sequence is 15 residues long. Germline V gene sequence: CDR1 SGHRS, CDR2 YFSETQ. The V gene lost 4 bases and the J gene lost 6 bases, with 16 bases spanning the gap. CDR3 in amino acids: CASSQNRNQDEKLFF. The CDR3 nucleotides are TGCGCCAGCAGCCAGAACAGGAATCAAGATGAAAAACTGTTTTTT.

In nucleotides, the CDR3 is TGTGCCTGGAGCCCGGGGAGCTCCTACGAGCAGTACTTC. Translated, it gives CAWSPGSSYEQYF. This rearrangement joins TRBV30 to TRBJ2-7, with D possibly being TRBD2 (5 bases). The V gene lost 3 bases and the J gene lost 0 bases, with 9 bases spanning the gap. The CDR3 runs to 13 residues. CDR1 and CDR2 (germline): GTSNPN, SVGIG (reference sequence).

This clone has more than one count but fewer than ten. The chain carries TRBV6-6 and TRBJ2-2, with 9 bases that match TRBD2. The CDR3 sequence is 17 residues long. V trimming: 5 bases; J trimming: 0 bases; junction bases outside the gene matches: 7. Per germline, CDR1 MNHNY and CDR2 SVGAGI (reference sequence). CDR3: CASSPLAGDPNTGELFF. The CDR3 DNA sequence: TGTGCCAGCAGTCCCTTAGCGGGGGACCCGAACACCGGGGAGCTGTTTTTT.

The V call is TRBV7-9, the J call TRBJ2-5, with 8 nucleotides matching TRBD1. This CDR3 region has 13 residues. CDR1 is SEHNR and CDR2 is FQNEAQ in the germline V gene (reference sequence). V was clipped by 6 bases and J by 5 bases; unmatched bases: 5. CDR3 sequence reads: CASRKTGGETQYF. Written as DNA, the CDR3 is TGTGCCAGCAGAAAAACAGGGGGGGAGACCCAGTACTTC.

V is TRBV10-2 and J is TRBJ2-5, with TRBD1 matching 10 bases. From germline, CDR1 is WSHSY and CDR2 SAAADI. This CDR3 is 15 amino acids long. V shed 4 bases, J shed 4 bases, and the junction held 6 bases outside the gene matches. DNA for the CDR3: TGCGCCAGCAGTGCTCCGGGACAGGGGCGAGAGACCCAGTACTTC. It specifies CASSAPGQGRETQYF.

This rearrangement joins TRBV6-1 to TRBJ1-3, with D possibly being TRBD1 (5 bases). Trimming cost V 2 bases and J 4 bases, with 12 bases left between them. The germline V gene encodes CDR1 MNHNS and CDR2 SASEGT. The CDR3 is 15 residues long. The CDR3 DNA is TGTGCCAGCAGTGAACCCAGCAGGGTCGGAAACACCATATATTTT. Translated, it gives CASSEPSRVGNTIYF.

CDR3 residues: CASSHIDGYTF. The DNA for the CDR3 is TGCGCCAGCAGCCATATCGATGGCTACACCTTC. This chain links TRBV4-1 with TRBJ1-2; the D is unclear. The CDR3 consists of 11 residues. V was pared by 3 bases and J by 6 bases, with 5 bases between. From germline, CDR1 is MGHRA and CDR2 YSYEKL.

The CDR3 sequence is CASSQDQWGGDTQYF. The CDR3 bases are TGCGCCAGCAGCCAAGATCAATGGGGCGGAGATACGCAGTATTTT. The rearrangement joins TRBV4-1 to TRBJ2-3; maybe TRBD1 (5 bases). Germline CDR1 and CDR2: MGHRA and YSYEKL. V was shortened by 0 bases and J by 5 bases, with 12 bases between the two germline ends. The CDR3 runs to 15 residues.

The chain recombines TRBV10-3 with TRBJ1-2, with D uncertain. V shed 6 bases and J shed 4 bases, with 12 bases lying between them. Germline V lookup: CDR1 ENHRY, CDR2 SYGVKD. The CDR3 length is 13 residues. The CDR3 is CAISLDRSYGYTF. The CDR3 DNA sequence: TGTGCCATCAGCCTAGACCGAAGCTATGGCTACACCTTC.

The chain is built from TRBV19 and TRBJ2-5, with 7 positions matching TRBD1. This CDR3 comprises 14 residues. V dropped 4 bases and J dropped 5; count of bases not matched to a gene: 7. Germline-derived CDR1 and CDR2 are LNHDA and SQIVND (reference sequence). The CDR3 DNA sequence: TGTGCCAGTAGTAACCTACAGGGGTTCGAGACCCAGTACTTC. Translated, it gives CASSNLQGFETQYF. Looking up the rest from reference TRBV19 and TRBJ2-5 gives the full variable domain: DGGITQSPKYLFRKEGQNVTLSCEQNLNHDAMYWYRQDPGQGLRLIYYSQIVNDFQKGDIAEGYSVSREKKESFPLTVTSAQKNPTAFYLCASSNLQGFETQYFGPGTRLLVL.

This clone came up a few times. CDR3: CASSFPTGGANQPQHF. The CDR3 DNA follows: TGTGCCAGCAGCTTTCCGACAGGGGGCGCGAATCAGCCCCAGCATTTT. The chain recombines TRBV7-4 with TRBJ1-5, with 10 bases aligning to TRBD1. Germline assignment: CDR1 SGHVT and CDR2 SQSDAQ. V dropped 3 bases and J dropped 4; count of bases not matched to a gene: 6. This CDR3 contains 16 residues. Full variable domain (missing parts from reference TRBV7-4 and TRBJ1-5): GAGVSQSPRYKVAKRGRDVALRCDSISGHVTLYWYRQTLGQGSEVLTYSQSDAQRDKSGRPSGRFSAERPERSVSTLKIQRTEQGDSAVYLCASSFPTGGANQPQHFGDGTRLSIL.

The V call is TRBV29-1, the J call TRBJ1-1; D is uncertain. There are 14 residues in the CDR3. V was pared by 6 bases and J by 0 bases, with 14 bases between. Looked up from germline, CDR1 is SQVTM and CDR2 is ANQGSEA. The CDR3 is CSVGGIGLNTEAFF. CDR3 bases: TGCAGCGTCGGAGGGATCGGGTTGAACACTGAAGCTTTCTTT.

CDR3 in DNA: TGTGCCAGCAGCTTAGCCTCTAGCGGGACCTACGAGCAGTACTTC. Protein sequence: CASSLASSGTYEQYF. This rearrangement joins TRBV7-6 to TRBJ2-7; 9 bases line up with TRBD2. This CDR3 contains 15 residues. The J segment lost 2 bases and the V segment lost 0 bases, leaving 2 bases of the junction unmatched. The germline V gene has CDR1 SGHVS and CDR2 FNYEAQ.

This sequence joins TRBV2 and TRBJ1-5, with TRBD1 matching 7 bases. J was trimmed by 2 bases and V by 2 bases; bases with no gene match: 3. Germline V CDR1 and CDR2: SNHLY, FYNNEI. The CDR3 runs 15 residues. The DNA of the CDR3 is TGTGCCAGCAGTGAAAGGGGGCGCGGCAATCAGCCCCAGCATTTT. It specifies CASSERGRGNQPQHF.

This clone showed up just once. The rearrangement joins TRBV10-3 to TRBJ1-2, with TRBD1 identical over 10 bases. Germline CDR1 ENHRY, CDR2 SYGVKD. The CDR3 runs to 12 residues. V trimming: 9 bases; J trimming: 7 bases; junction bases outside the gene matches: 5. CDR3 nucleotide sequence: TGTGCCATAGGGACAGGGGATACTGGCTACACCTTC. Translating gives CAIGTGDTGYTF.

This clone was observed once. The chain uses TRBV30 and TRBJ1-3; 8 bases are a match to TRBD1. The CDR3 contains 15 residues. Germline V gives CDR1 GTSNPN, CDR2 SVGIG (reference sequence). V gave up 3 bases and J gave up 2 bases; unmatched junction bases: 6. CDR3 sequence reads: CAWRALQGAGNTIYF. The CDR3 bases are TGTGCCTGGAGGGCTCTACAGGGGGCTGGAAACACCATATATTTT.

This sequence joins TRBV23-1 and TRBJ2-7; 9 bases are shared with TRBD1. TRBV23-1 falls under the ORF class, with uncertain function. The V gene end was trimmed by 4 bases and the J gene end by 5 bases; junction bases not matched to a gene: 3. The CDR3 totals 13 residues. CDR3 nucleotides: TGCGCCAGCAGTCTCGACAGGGGGAACGAGCAGTACTTC. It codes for CASSLDRGNEQYF.